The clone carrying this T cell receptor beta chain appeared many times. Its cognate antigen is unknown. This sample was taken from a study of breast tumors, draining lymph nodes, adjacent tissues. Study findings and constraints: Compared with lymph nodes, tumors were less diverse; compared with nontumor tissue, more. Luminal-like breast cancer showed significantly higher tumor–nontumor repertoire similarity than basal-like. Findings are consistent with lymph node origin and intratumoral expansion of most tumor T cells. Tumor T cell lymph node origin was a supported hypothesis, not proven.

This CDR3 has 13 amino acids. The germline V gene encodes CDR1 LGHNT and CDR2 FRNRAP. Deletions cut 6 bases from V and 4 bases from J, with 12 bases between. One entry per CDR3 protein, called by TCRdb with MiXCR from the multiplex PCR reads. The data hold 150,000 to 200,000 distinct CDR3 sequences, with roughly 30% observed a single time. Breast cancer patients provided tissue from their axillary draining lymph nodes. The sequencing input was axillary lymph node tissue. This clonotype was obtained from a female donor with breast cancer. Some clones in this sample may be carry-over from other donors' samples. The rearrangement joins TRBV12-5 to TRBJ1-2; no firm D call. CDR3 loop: CASGREGGYGYTF. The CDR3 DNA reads TGTGCTAGTGGCCGGGAGGGTGGCTATGGCTACACCTTC.